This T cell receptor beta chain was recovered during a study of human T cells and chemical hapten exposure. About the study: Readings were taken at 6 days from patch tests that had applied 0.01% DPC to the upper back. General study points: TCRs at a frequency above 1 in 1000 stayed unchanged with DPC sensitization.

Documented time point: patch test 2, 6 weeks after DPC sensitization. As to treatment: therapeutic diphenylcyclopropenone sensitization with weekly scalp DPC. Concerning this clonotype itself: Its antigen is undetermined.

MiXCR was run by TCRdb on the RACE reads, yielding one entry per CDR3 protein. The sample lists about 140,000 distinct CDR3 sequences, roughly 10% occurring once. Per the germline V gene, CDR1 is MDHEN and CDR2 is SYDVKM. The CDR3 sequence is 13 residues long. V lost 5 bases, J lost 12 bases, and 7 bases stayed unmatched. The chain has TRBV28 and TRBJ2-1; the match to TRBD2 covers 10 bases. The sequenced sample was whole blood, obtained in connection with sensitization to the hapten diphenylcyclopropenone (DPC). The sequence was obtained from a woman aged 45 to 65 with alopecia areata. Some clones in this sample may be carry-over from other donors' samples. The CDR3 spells CASSPSGRAGQFF. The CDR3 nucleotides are TGTGCCAGCAGTCCCAGCGGGAGGGCCGGGCAGTTCTTC. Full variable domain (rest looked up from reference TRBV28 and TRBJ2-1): DVKVTQSSRYLVKRTGEKVFLECVQDMDHENMFWYRQDPGLGLRLIYFSYDVKMKEKGDIPEGYSVSREKKERFSLILESASTNQTSMYLCASSPSGRAGQFFGPGTRLTVL.